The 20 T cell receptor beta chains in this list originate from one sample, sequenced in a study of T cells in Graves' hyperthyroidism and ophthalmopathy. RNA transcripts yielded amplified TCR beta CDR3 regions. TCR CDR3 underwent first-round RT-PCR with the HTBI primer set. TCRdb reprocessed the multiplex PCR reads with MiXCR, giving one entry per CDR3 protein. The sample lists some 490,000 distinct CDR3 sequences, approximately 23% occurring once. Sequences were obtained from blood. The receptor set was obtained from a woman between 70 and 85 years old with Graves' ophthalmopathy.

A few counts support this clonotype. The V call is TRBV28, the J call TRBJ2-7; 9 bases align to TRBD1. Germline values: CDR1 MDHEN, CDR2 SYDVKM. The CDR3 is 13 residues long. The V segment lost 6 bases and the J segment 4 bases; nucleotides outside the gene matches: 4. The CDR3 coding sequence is TGTGCCAGCAGGGGGACAGGGCGGTACGAGCAGTACTTC. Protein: CASRGTGRYEQYF.

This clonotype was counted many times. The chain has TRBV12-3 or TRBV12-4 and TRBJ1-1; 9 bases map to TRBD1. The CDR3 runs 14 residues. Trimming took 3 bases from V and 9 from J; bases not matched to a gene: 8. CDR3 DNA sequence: TGTGCCAGCAGTTTTGGGAGTACAGGGGGCAAAGCTTTCTTT. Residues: CASSFGSTGGKAFF.

The CDR3 nucleotides are TGCGCCAGCGGCCTGGACGTGGCAGGACAGCAGTTCTTC. It codes for CASGLDVAGQQFF. The chain uses TRBV5-1 and TRBJ2-1, with unresolved D. The CDR3 loop spans 13 amino acids. The germline V gene encodes CDR1 SGHRS and CDR2 YFSETQ. V lost 7 bases to trimming and J lost 11 bases, with 19 bases between them.

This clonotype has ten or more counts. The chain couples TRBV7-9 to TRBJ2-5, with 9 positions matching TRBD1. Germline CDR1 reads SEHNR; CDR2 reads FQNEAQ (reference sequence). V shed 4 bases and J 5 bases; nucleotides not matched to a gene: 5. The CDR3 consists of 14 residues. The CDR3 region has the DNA TGTGCCAGCAGCTCACAGGGGGCGAAGGAGACCCAGTACTTC. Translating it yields CASSSQGAKETQYF.

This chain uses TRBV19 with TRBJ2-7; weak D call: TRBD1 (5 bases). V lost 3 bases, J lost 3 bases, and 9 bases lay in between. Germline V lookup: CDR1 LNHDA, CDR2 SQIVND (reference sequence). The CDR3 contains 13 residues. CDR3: CASSIPGFYEQYF. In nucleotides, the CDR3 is TGTGCCAGTAGTATCCCAGGGTTCTACGAGCAGTACTTC.

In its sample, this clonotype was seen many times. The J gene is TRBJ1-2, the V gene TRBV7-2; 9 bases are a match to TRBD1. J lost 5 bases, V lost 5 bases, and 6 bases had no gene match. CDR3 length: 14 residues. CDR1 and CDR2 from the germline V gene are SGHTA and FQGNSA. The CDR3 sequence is CASSTRDRAYGYTF. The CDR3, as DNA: TGTGCCAGCAGCACCCGGGACAGGGCGTATGGCTACACCTTC.

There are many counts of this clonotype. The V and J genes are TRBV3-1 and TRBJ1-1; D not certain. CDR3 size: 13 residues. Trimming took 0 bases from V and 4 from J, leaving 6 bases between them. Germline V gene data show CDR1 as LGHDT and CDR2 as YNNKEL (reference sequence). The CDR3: CASSQDRGTEAFF. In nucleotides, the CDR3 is TGTGCCAGCAGCCAAGATCGCGGCACTGAAGCTTTCTTT.

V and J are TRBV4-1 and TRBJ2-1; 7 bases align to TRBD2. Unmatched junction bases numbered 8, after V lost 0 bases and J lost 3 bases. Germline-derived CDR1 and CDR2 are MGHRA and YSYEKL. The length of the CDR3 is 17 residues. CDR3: CASSQDPPTGGYNEQFF. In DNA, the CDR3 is TGCGCCAGCAGCCAAGATCCCCCAACGGGAGGCTACAATGAGCAGTTCTTC.

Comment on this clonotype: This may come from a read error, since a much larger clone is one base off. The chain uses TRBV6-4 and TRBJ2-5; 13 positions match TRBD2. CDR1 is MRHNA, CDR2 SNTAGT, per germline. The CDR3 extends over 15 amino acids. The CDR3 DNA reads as TGTGCCAGCAGACGACTAGCGGGAGGACAAGAGACCCGGTACTTC. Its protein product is CASRRLAGGQETRYF.

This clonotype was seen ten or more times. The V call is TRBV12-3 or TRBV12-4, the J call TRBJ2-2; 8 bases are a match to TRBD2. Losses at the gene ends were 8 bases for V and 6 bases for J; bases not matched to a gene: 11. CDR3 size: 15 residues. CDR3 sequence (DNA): TGTGCCAGCTGCCCCGGGACTAGGTTGCCCGGGGAGCTGTTTTTT. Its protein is CASCPGTRLPGELFF.

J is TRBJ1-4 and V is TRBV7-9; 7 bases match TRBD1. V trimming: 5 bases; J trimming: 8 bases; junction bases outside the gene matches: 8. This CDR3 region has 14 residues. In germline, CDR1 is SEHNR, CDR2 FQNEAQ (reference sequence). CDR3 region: CASSKTGFQEKLFF. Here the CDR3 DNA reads TGTGCCAGCAGCAAGACAGGGTTTCAGGAAAAACTGTTTTTT.

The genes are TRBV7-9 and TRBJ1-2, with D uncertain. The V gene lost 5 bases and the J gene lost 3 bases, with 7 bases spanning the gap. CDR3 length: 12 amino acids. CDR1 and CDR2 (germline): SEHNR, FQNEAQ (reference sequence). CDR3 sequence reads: CASSLEHYGYTF. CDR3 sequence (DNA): TGTGCCAGCAGCCTCGAACACTATGGCTACACCTTC.

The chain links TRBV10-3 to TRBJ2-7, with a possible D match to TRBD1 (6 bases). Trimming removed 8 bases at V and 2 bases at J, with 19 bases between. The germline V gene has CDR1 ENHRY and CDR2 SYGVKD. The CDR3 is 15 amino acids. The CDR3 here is CAIPPLTGIPYEQYF. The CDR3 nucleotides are TGTGCCATCCCACCCCTCACAGGGATACCCTACGAGCAGTACTTC.

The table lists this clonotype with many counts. The CDR3 loop is CASSLAGTDSPLHF. The CDR3 bases are TGTGCCAGCAGCCTCGCAGGGACAGATTCACCCCTCCACTTT. This rearrangement joins TRBV11-2 to TRBJ1-6, with 7 nucleotides matching TRBD1. In germline, CDR1 is SGHAT, CDR2 FQNNGV. The length of the CDR3 is 14 residues. V trimming: 5 bases; J trimming: 8 bases; junction bases outside the gene matches: 6. The full variable domain, completed using reference TRBV11-2 and TRBJ1-6, is EAGVAQSPRYKIIEKRQSVAFWCNPISGHATLYWYQQILGQGPKLLIQFQNNGVVDDSQLPKDRFSAERLKGVDSTLKIQPAKLEDSAVYLCASSLAGTDSPLHFGNGTRLTVT.

The CDR3 reads CASSLGVQMNTEAFF. The CDR3 coding sequence is TGTGCCAGCAGCTTAGGAGTTCAGATGAACACTGAAGCTTTCTTT. The V call is TRBV7-9, the J call TRBJ1-1; no firm D call. Between the trimmed V and J ends, which lost 1 base and 0 bases, there was a span of 9 bases. The CDR3 contains 15 residues. Germline lookup yields CDR1 SEHNR and CDR2 FQNEAQ (reference sequence).

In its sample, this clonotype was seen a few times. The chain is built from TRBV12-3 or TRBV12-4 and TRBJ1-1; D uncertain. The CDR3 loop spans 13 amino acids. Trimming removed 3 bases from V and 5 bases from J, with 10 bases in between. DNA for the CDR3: TGTGCCAGCAGTTTTGGATGGCCGACTGAAGCTTTCTTT. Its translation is CASSFGWPTEAFF.

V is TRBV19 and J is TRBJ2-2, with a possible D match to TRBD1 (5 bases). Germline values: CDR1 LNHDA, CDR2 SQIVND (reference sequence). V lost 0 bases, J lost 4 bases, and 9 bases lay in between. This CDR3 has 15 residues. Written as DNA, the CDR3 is TGTGCCAGTAGTATAGACAGGGATTCCACCGGGGAGCTGTTTTTT. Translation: CASSIDRDSTGELFF.

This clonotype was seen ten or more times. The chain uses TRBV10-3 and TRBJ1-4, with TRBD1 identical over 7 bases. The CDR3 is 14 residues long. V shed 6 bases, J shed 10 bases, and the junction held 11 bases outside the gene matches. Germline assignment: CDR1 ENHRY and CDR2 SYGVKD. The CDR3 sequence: CAIRVGEAGGKLFF. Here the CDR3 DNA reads TGTGCCATCAGGGTGGGAGAGGCAGGGGGAAAACTGTTTTTT.

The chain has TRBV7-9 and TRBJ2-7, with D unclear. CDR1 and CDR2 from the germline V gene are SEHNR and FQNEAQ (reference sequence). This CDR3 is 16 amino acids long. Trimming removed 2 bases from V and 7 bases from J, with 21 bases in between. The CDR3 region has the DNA TGTGCCAGCAGCTTATGGGAAACCGAAAAAGGGCGAGAGCAGTACTTC. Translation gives CASSLWETEKGREQYF.

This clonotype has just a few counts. The CDR3 nucleotides are TGTGCCAGCAGTTACCCTGCTAACCAAGAGACCCAGTACTTC. This encodes CASSYPANQETQYF. The genes are TRBV6-6 and TRBJ2-5; D remains unclear. The CDR3 spans 14 residues. The germline V and J ends were trimmed by 2 bases and 0 bases, with 7 bases remaining between them. CDR1 and CDR2 from the germline V gene are MNHNY and SVGAGI (reference sequence).